Presented here are 19 T cell receptor beta chains from one specimen sequenced in a study of T cell responses to AZD1222 COVID-19 vaccine. The assay was immunoSEQ multiplex PCR, and TCRdb's table has in-frame clones only and misses some. The profile shows some 110,000 clones, about 89% of them singletons. Sequenced material: peripheral blood, taken 28 days after the second AZD1222 dose. These receptors were taken from an adult who received the AZD1222 COVID-19 vaccine.

This clone was observed a single time. The chain is built from TRBV6-5 and TRBJ2-1; tentative D call: TRBD2 (5 bases). The germline gives CDR1 MNHEY, CDR2 SVGAGI. The CDR3 is 14 residues long. Trimming took off 2 bases at V and 6 bases at J, with 11 bases between the two ends. The DNA for the CDR3 is TGTGCCAGCAGTTACCGGGGATTAGTCAATGAGCAGTTCTTC. Its translation: CASSYRGLVNEQFF.

This clone was observed a few times. The rearrangement links TRBV6-2 or TRBV6-3 to TRBJ1-1; TRBD1 is a possible D gene (6 bases). The CDR3 has 15 amino acids. Germline CDR1 and CDR2: MNHEY and SVGEGT. V lost 0 bases, J lost 4 bases, and 12 bases lay in between. The CDR3 DNA follows: TGTGCCAGCAGTTACTCGGGGGGCCGGGGCACTGAAGCTTTCTTT. Residues: CASSYSGGRGTEAFF.

The chain combines TRBV19 with TRBJ2-3; tentatively, D is TRBD2 (6 bases). Germline-derived CDR1 and CDR2 are LNHDA and SQIVND (reference sequence). The CDR3 has 13 amino acids. The V gene lost 10 bases and the J gene lost 6 bases, with 17 bases spanning the gap. CDR3 bases: TGTGCCACTGGGGGGATTTCAGGGGATACGCAGTATTTT. It specifies CATGGISGDTQYF.

CDR3 residues: CASSFLAGSYNEQFF. For the CDR3, the DNA is TGTGCCAGCAGCTTTCTAGCGGGGTCCTACAATGAGCAGTTCTTC. The chain employs TRBV7-3 and TRBJ2-1, with TRBD2 matching 9 bases. Germline values: CDR1 SGHTA, CDR2 FQGTGA. The trim removed 3 bases at V and 1 base at J, leaving 1 base unmatched. This CDR3 spans 15 amino acids.

V usage is TRBV11-2 and J usage is TRBJ2-7; the match to TRBD1 covers 8 bases. Germline V gene data show CDR1 as SGHAT and CDR2 as FQNNGV. The junction had 15 bases not matched to a gene; V was cut back by 1 base and J by 4 bases. This CDR3 region has 18 residues. This CDR3 is CASSLVSLTGDGLYEQYF. CDR3 nucleotides: TGTGCCAGCAGCTTAGTATCCCTGACAGGGGATGGGTTATACGAGCAGTACTTC.

The rearrangement uses TRBV6-5 and TRBJ1-6; 9 positions agree with TRBD1. The CDR3 is made up of 15 amino acids. CDR1 and CDR2 from the germline V gene are MNHEY and SVGAGI. V lost 5 bases and J lost 7; bases outside the gene matches: 6. The CDR3 region is CASSQDRGPNSPLHF. The CDR3, as DNA: TGTGCCAGCAGTCAGGACAGGGGTCCCAATTCACCCCTCCACTTT.

The chain has TRBV5-6 and TRBJ2-7; 12 positions agree with TRBD1. Trimming cost V 4 bases and J 3 bases; bases outside gene matches: 5. Germline lookup yields CDR1 SGHDT and CDR2 YYEEEE. CDR3 length equals 15 residues. CDR3 nucleotide sequence: TGTGCCAGCAGCAGGGACAGGGGGCGCTTCTACGAGCAGTACTTC. Its translation: CASSRDRGRFYEQYF.

In its sample, this clone was seen once. This chain uses TRBV24-1 with TRBJ2-7, with unresolved D. This CDR3 has 11 residues. The germline V gene encodes CDR1 KGHDR and CDR2 SFDVKD. Trimming left V 9 bases short and J 2 bases short, with 7 bases between. The DNA of the CDR3 is TGTGCCACCCGCCGGGCCTACGAGCAGTACTTC. Translated: CATRRAYEQYF.

The chain uses TRBV6-5 and TRBJ2-5, with 7 bases aligning to TRBD1. Germline trimming cut 9 bases from V and 1 base from J; bases unmatched to any gene: 8. Germline V gene lookup returns CDR1 MNHEY and CDR2 SVGAGI. The CDR3 has 14 amino acids. This CDR3 is CASTLDRVQETQYF. CDR3 bases: TGTGCCAGTACGCTCGACAGGGTCCAAGAGACCCAGTACTTC.

The chain has TRBV28 and TRBJ1-1; TRBD1 is a possible D gene (6 bases). Germline V gene data show CDR1 as MDHEN and CDR2 as SYDVKM. The CDR3 has 14 amino acids. Trimming took off 1 base at V and 8 bases at J, with 14 bases between the two ends. The CDR3 DNA reads TGTGCCAGCAGTTTATCCCGGGACACCCCAGAAGCTTTCTTT. It translates to CASSLSRDTPEAFF.

This clone has a single count. The chain uses TRBV10-1 and TRBJ1-2; TRBD1 might be the D (6 bases). Trimming shortened V by 0 bases and J by 6 bases, and 17 bases separated the two germline ends. Per the germline V gene, CDR1 is WNHNN and CDR2 is SYGVQD (reference sequence). The CDR3 is made up of 16 amino acids. The chain's CDR3 is CASSESILGTRDGYTF. As DNA, the CDR3 is TGCGCCAGCAGTGAGTCGATTCTTGGGACACGTGATGGCTACACCTTC.

The CDR3 here is CASLDPTGDSNYGYTF. As DNA, the CDR3 is TGTGCCAGTCTGGATCCGACAGGCGACTCTAACTATGGCTACACCTTC. The rearrangement links TRBV19 to TRBJ1-2, with TRBD1 as a possible D gene (6 bases). The CDR3 is 16 amino acids. Germline CDR1 is LNHDA and CDR2 is SQIVND (reference sequence). V lost 8 bases and J 0 bases, leaving 19 bases between the germline ends.

This chain joins TRBV28 and TRBJ1-2; 7 nucleotides align to TRBD1. There are 13 residues in the CDR3. Germline V CDR1 and CDR2: MDHEN, SYDVKM. Trimming at V came to 2 bases and at J to 6 bases, leaving 3 bases not matched to a gene. CDR3 amino acids: CASSLRQGDGYTF. The CDR3 bases are TGTGCCAGCAGTTTACGCCAGGGGGATGGCTACACCTTC.

This rearrangement joins TRBV11-1 to TRBJ2-3; 11 bases agree with TRBD2. Germline CDR1 SGHAT, CDR2 FQDESV (reference sequence). V shed 3 bases and J 6 bases; nucleotides not matched to a gene: 5. This CDR3 region has 15 residues. DNA for the CDR3: TGTGCCAGCAGCTTTCTAGCGGGGGGATCTGATACGCAGTATTTT. Translation gives CASSFLAGGSDTQYF.

This clone occurred once. The V and J genes are TRBV9 and TRBJ2-3; D may correspond to TRBD1 or TRBD2 (6 bases each). This CDR3 is 14 amino acids long. With 0 bases removed from V and 6 bases from J, the gap between germline ends came to 11 bases. Germline lookup yields CDR1 SGDLS and CDR2 YYNGEE. This CDR3 reads CASSVVGGVDTQYF. DNA for the CDR3: TGTGCCAGCAGCGTAGTGGGGGGCGTCGATACGCAGTATTTT.

The chain couples TRBV4-1 to TRBJ2-7; perhaps TRBD1 as D (6 bases). Germline-derived CDR1 and CDR2 are MGHRA and YSYEKL. The CDR3 totals 13 residues. Trimming cost V 1 base and J 3 bases, with 7 bases left between them. This chain's CDR3 is CASSQVGGYEQYF. CDR3 bases: TGCGCCAGCAGCCAAGTAGGGGGCTACGAGCAGTACTTC.

This clone was picked up one time. This chain uses TRBV6-4 with TRBJ2-2; D remains unclear. CDR1 and CDR2 (germline): MRHNA, SNTAGT. This CDR3 is 14 amino acids long. V lost 0 bases to trimming and J lost 2 bases, with 4 bases between them. In nucleotides, the CDR3 is TGTGCCAGCAGTGACTCGCCAAACACCGGGGAGCTGTTTTTT. Translating gives CASSDSPNTGELFF.

The chain couples TRBV6-5 to TRBJ2-2; D unclear. The germline gives CDR1 MNHEY, CDR2 SVGAGI. V gave up 4 bases and J gave up 0 bases, with 12 bases separating them. The CDR3 is 16 amino acids. This chain's CDR3 is CASSSPDTTNTGELFF. The CDR3 DNA follows: TGTGCCAGCAGTTCCCCGGATACTACGAACACCGGGGAGCTGTTTTTT.

The chain has TRBV5-1 and TRBJ1-1; D perhaps matches TRBD1 (5 bases). Germline V gene sequence: CDR1 SGHRS, CDR2 YFSETQ. This CDR3 has 16 residues. The V gene lost 8 bases and the J gene lost 2 bases, with 22 bases spanning the gap. CDR3 sequence reads: CASGGLARGPNTEAFF. The CDR3 coding sequence is TGCGCCAGTGGCGGCTTGGCTAGGGGCCCCAACACTGAAGCTTTCTTT.